Detailed here is one T cell receptor beta chain. In making diagnoses, clinical symptoms, serum thyroxine and TRAb, thyroid ultrasound and orbital computed tomography were all used. Isolation of PBMCs was performed on about 10 ml fresh peripheral blood. V lost 4 bases, J lost 2 bases, and 2 bases stayed unmatched. This CDR3 is built from 14 residues. CDR1 and CDR2 from the germline V gene are MDHEN and SYDVKM. The data were obtained in a study of T cells in Graves' hyperthyroidism and ophthalmopathy. RNA transcripts served as the template for amplifying TCR beta CDR3 regions. The TCR CDR3 was amplified in a first-round RT-PCR using the HTBI primer set. MiXCR, run by TCRdb on the multiplex PCR reads, gives a single entry per CDR3 protein. The data show hundreds of thousands of distinct CDR3 sequences, 20% seen once.

The V and J genes are TRBV28 and TRBJ1-5; 7 bases line up with TRBD1. The receptor was isolated from a man younger than 45 with Graves' ophthalmopathy. The sequenced material came from blood. DNA of the CDR3: TGTGCCAGCAGTTGGACAGGTCGCAATCAGCCCCAGCATTTT. Translated, it gives CASSWTGRNQPQHF.